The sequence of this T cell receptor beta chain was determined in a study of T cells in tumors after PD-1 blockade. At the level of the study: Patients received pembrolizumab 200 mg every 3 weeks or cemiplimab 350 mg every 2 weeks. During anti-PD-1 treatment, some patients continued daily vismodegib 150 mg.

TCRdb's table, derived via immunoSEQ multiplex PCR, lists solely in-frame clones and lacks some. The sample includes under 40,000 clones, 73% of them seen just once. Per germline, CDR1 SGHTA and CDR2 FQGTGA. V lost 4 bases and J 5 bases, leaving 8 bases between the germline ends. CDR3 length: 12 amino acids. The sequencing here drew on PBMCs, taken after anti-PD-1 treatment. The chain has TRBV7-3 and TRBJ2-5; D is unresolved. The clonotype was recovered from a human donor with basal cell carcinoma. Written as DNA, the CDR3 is TGTGCCAGCAGCTCAACGGGTGAGACCCAGTACTTC. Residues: CASSSTGETQYF.